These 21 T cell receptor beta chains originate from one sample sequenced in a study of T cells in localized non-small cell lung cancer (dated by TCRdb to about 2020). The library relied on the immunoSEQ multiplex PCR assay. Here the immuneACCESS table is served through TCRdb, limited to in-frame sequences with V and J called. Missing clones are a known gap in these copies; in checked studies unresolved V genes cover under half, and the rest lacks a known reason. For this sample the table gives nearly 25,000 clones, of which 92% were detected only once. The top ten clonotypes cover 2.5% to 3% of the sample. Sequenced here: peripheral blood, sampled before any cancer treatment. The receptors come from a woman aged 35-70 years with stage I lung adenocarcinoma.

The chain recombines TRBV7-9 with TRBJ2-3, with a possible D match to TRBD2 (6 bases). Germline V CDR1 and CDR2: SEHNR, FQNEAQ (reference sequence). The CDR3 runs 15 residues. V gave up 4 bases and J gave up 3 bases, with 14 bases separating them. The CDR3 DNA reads TGTGCCAGCAGCTCCTCTGCGGGAAGGACAGATACGCAGTATTTT. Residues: CASSSSAGRTDTQYF.

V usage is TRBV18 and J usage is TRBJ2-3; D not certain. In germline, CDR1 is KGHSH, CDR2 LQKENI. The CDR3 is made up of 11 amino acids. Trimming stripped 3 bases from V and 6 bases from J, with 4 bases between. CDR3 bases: TGTGCCAGCTCACCTAAGGATACGCAGTATTTT. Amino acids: CASSPKDTQYF. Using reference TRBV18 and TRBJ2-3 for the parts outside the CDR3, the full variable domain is NAGVMQNPRHLVRRRGQEARLRCSPMKGHSHVYWYRQLPEEGLKFMVYLQKENIIDESGMPKERFSAEFPKEGPSILRIQQVVRGDSAAYFCASSPKDTQYFGPGTRLTVL.

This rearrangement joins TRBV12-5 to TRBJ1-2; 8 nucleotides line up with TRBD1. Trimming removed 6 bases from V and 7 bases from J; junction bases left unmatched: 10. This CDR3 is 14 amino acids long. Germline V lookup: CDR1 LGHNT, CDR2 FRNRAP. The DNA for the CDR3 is TGTGCTAGTGGCCCCACCTCAGGGGGCGGTGGCTACACCTTC. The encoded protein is CASGPTSGGGGYTF.

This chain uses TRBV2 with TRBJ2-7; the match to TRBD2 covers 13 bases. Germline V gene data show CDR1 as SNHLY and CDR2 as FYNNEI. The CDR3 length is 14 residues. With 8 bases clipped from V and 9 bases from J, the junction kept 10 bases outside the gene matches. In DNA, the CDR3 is TGTGCCAGCCGGATGGGACTAGCGGGATCCGGGCAGTACTTC. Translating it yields CASRMGLAGSGQYF. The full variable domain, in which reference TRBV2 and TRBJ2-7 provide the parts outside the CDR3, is EPEVTQTPSHQVTQMGQEVILRCVPISNHLYFYWYRQILGQKVEFLVSFYNNEISEKSEIFDDQFSVERPDGSNFTLKIRSTKLEDSAMYFCASRMGLAGSGQYFGPGTRLTVT.

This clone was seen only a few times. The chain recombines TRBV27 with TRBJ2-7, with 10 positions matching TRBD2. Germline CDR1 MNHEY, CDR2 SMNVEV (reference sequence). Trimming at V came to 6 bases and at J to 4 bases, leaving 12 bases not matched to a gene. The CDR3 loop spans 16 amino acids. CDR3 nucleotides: TGTGCCAGCAGATTCTCCCTAGCGGGAGTTCAATACGAGCAGTACTTC. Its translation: CASRFSLAGVQYEQYF.

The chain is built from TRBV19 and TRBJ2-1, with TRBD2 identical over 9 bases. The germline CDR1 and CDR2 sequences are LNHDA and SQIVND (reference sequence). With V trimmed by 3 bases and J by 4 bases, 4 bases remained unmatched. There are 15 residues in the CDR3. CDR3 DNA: TGTGCCAGTAGTATTACCAGCGGGAGGTACAATGAGCAGTTCTTC. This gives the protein CASSITSGRYNEQFF.

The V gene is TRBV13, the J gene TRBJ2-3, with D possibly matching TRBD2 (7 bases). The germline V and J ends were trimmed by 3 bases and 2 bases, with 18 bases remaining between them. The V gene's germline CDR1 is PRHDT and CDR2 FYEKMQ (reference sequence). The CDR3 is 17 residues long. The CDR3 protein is CASSFGGLGGFTDTQYF. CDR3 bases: TGTGCCAGCAGCTTCGGAGGACTAGGGGGTTTCACAGATACGCAGTATTTT.

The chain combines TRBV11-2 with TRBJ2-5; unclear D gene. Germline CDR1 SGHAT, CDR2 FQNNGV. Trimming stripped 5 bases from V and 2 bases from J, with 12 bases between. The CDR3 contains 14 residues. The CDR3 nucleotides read TGTGCCAGCAGCCCCGGGTTTTCGCAAGAGACCCAGTACTTC. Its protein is CASSPGFSQETQYF.

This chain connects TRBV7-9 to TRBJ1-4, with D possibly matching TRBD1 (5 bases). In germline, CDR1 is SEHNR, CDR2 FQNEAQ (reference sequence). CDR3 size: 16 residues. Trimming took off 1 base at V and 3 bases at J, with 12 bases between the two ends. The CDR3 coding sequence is TGTGCCAGCAGCTTAGTTTTGGGGCGGGCTAATGAAAAACTGTTTTTT. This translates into CASSLVLGRANEKLFF.

As DNA, the CDR3 is TGTGCCAGCAGTCGGGGGGGGACTCTCCACGAGCAGTACTTC. This codes for CASSRGGTLHEQYF. The chain couples TRBV28 to TRBJ2-7; 8 positions match TRBD2. CDR3 length equals 14 residues. Germline values: CDR1 MDHEN, CDR2 SYDVKM. The J segment lost 5 bases and the V segment lost 5 bases, leaving 8 bases of the junction unmatched.

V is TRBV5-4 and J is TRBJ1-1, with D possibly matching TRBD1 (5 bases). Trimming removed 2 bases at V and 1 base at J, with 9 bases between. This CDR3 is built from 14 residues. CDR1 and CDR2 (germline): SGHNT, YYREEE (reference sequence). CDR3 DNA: TGTGCCAGCAGCTTTGGGGCAGGGAACACTGAAGCTTTCTTT. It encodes CASSFGAGNTEAFF.

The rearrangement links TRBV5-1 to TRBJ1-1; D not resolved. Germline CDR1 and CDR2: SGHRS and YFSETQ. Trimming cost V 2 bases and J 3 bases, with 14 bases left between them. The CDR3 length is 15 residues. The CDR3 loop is CASSFRDRRYTEAFF. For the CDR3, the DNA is TGCGCCAGCAGCTTTCGGGATCGACGGTACACTGAAGCTTTCTTT.

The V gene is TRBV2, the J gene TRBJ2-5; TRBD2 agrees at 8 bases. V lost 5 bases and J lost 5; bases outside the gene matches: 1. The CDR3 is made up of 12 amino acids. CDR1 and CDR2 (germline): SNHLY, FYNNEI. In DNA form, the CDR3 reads TGTGCCAGCAGTTCGGGGGGGGAGACCCAGTACTTC. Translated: CASSSGGETQYF. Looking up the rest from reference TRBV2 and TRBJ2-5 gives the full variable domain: EPEVTQTPSHQVTQMGQEVILRCVPISNHLYFYWYRQILGQKVEFLVSFYNNEISEKSEIFDDQFSVERPDGSNFTLKIRSTKLEDSAMYFCASSSGGETQYFGPGTRLLVL.

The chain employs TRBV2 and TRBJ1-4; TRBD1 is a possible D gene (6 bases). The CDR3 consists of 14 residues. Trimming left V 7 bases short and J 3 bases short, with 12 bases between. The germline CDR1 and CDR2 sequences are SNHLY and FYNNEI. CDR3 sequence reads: CASKKGGSNEKLFF. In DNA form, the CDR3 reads TGTGCCAGCAAAAAAGGGGGGTCTAATGAAAAACTGTTTTTT.

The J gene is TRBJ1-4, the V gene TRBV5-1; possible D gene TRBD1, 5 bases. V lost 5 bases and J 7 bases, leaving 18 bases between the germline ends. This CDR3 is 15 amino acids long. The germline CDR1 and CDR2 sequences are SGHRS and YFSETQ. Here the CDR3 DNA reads TGCGCCAGCAGGGACGTTAGGGGAGGTGGTGAAAAACTGTTTTTT. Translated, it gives CASRDVRGGGEKLFF.

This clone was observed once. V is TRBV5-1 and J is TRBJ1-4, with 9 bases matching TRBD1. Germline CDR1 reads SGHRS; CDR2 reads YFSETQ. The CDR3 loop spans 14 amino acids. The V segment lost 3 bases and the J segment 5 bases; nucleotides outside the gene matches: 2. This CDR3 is CASSSGQGNEKLFF. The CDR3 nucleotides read TGCGCCAGCAGCTCGGGACAGGGAAATGAAAAACTGTTTTTT.

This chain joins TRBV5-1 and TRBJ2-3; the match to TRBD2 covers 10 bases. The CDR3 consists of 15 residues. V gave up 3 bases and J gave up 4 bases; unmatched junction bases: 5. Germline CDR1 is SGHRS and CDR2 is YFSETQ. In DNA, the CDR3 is TGCGCCAGCAGCTCAGGACTAGCGGAAGCAGATACGCAGTATTTT. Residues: CASSSGLAEADTQYF.

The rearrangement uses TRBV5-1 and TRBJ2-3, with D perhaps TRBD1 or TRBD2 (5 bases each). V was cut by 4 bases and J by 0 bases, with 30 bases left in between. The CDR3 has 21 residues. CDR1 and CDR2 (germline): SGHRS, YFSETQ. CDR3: CASSRRSATPGPGASTDTQYF. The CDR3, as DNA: TGCGCCAGCAGCAGACGATCGGCGACGCCGGGACCCGGGGCTAGCACAGATACGCAGTATTTT. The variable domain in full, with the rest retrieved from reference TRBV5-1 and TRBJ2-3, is KAGVTQTPRYLIKTRGQQVTLSCSPISGHRSVSWYQQTPGQGLQFLFEYFSETQRNKGNFPGRFSGRQFSNSRSEMNVSTLELGDSALYLCASSRRSATPGPGASTDTQYFGPGTRLTVL.

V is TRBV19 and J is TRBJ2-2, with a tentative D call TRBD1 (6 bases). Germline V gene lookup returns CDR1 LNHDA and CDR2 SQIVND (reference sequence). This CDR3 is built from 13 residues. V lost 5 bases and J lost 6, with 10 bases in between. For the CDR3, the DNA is TGTGCCAGTAGTCCTAGGGGGTCCGGGGAGCTGTTTTTT. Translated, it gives CASSPRGSGELFF.

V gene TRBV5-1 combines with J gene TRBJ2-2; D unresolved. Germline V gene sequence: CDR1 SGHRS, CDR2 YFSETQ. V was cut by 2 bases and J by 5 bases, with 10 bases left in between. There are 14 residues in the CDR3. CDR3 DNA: TGCGCCAGCAGCTTAGTAATGGGTACCGGGGAGCTGTTTTTT. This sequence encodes CASSLVMGTGELFF. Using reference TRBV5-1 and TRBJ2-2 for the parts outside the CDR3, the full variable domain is KAGVTQTPRYLIKTRGQQVTLSCSPISGHRSVSWYQQTPGQGLQFLFEYFSETQRNKGNFPGRFSGRQFSNSRSEMNVSTLELGDSALYLCASSLVMGTGELFFGEGSRLTVL.

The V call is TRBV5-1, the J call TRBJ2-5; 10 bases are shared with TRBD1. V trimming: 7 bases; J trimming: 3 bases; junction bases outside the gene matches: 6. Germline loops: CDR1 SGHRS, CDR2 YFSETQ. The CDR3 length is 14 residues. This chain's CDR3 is CASAPGQGEETQYF. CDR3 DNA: TGCGCCAGCGCCCCAGGACAGGGGGAAGAGACCCAGTACTTC.